The rows below give T cell receptor beta chains drawn from one sample of a study of response to subunit inactivated influenza vaccine. TCRdb passed the RT-PCR reads through MiXCR, listing each CDR3 protein once. The profile shows just under 550,000 distinct CDR3 sequences, 20% to 25% of them singletons. The same specimen was also included in a second study, on T cells expressing NK-cell markers.

This material consisted of CD4+ T cells sorted from PBMCs, taken 11 to 12 days after vaccination. The receptor set was obtained from a man aged 45 to 65 who received an inactivated influenza vaccine. Both conserved end residues are part of each CDR3. A D gene is named only where the DNA matches it firmly. Clone size is given for some rows only: seen once, a few or many times, or a class if the clone is expanded.

>NA|TRBD1|TRBJ2-5|TRBV7-9
CASTRTGGMETQYF
TGTGCCAGCACAAGGACAGGGGGCATGGAGACCCAGTACTTC
>few|NA|TRBJ2-1|TRBV25-1
CASSPERTVDEQFF
TGTGCCAGCAGTCCAGAGAGGACGGTCGATGAGCAGTTCTTC
>NA|NA|TRBJ2-7|TRBV6-1
CASMNRYEQYF
TGTGCCAGCATGAACCGGTACGAGCAGTACTTC
>NA|TRBD1|TRBJ2-3|TRBV4-1
CASSQDPHAGTGAGDTQYF
TGCGCCAGCAGCCAAGATCCTCACGCCGGGACAGGGGCGGGGGATACGCAGTATTTT
>NA|NA|TRBJ2-2|TRBV7-7
CASSLDGGTGELFF
TGTGCTAGCAGCTTAGATGGGGGCACCGGGGAGCTGTTTTTT
>few|TRBD2|TRBJ2-3|TRBV20-1
CSASDLAGGTDTQYF
TGCAGTGCTAGTGACCTAGCGGGTGGCACAGATACGCAGTATTTT
>NA|TRBD2|TRBJ2-7|TRBV7-2
CASSLESRGAGEQYF
TGTGCCAGCAGCTTAGAATCGCGGGGGGCGGGGGAGCAGTACTTC
>NA|NA|TRBJ2-7|TRBV15
CATSLEGYEQYF
TGTGCCACCAGCTTGGAAGGGTACGAGCAGTACTTC
>NA|NA|TRBJ1-2|TRBV9
CASSVVASSNYGYTF
TGTGCCAGCAGCGTAGTTGCCTCATCTAACTATGGCTACACCTTC
>NA|TRBD1|TRBJ1-1|TRBV11-2
CASSPTGFAEAFF
TGTGCCAGCAGCCCGACAGGGTTCGCTGAAGCTTTCTTT
>few|TRBD1|TRBJ2-1|TRBV2
CASRQRDRDNEQFF
TGTGCCAGCAGGCAACGGGACAGGGACAATGAGCAGTTCTTC
>NA|TRBD1|TRBJ2-7|TRBV24-1
CATSDSTGTLWAQYF
TGTGCCACCAGTGATTCGACAGGGACCCTTTGGGCGCAGTACTTC
>NA|TRBD2|TRBJ2-5|TRBV7-6
CASSLPRLNSGMETQYF
TGTGCCAGCAGCTTACCGCGACTAAATAGCGGGATGGAGACCCAGTACTTC
>few|TRBD1|TRBJ2-5|TRBV7-2
CASSSGVGTGFSQYF
TGTGCCAGCAGCTCGGGAGTCGGGACAGGGTTTTCCCAGTACTTC
>NA|NA|TRBJ2-7|TRBV15
CATSRDSATYEQYF
TGTGCCACCAGCAGAGATTCGGCAACCTACGAGCAGTACTTC
>few|NA|TRBJ2-7|TRBV5-1
CASSLIGLGGYQQYF
TGCGCCAGCAGCTTAATCGGTTTGGGTGGATACCAGCAGTACTTC
>NA|NA|TRBJ2-3|TRBV11-2
CASSLSRPDTQYF
TGTGCCAGCAGCTTATCCCGGCCAGATACGCAGTATTTT
>many|NA|TRBJ2-5|TRBV7-9
CASSSVGETQYF
TGTGCCAGCAGCTCCGTCGGGGAGACCCAGTACTTC
>NA|NA|TRBJ1-2|TRBV6-2/TRBV6-3
CASSYSGTNYGYTF
TGTGCCAGCAGTTACTCGGGCACCAACTATGGCTACACCTTC
>few|NA|TRBJ2-7|TRBV28
CASSFAGAQYEQYF
TGTGCCAGCAGTTTTGCGGGGGCCCAGTACGAGCAGTACTTC
>few|TRBD2|TRBJ2-2|TRBV4-2
CASSQAPSGGTGELFF
TGTGCCAGCAGCCAAGCGCCTAGCGGGGGGACCGGGGAGCTGTTTTTT
>NA|TRBD1|TRBJ2-3|TRBV3-1
CASSSGQGPQYF
TGTGCCAGCAGCTCCGGACAGGGCCCGCAGTATTTT
>NA|NA|TRBJ2-1|TRBV7-8
CASSLRRGQYNEQFF
TGTGCCAGCAGCCTTCGCCGGGGGCAGTACAATGAGCAGTTCTTC
>many|TRBD1|TRBJ2-3|TRBV29-1
CSVEKDRVDTQYF
TGCAGCGTTGAAAAAGACAGGGTTGATACGCAGTATTTT
>NA|TRBD1|TRBJ2-7|TRBV19
CASSRTGDNYEQYF
TGTGCCAGTAGTCGGACAGGGGATAACTACGAGCAGTACTTC
>NA|NA|TRBJ2-4|TRBV6-2/TRBV6-3
CASSGRGQAKNIQYF
TGTGCCAGCAGTGGTAGGGGACAAGCCAAAAACATTCAGTACTTC
>few|NA|TRBJ2-1|TRBV12-3/TRBV12-4
CASSLDYPDNNEQFF
TGTGCCAGCAGTTTAGACTACCCTGACAACAATGAGCAGTTCTTC
>NA|NA|TRBJ2-1|TRBV12-3/TRBV12-4
CASRIRGPYNEQFF
TGTGCCAGTAGGATCAGGGGCCCTTACAATGAGCAGTTCTTC
>NA|NA|TRBJ2-1|TRBV28
CASSSSGVRNEQFF
NA
>few|NA|TRBJ2-3|TRBV20-1
CSASGVWSTDTQYF
TGCAGTGCTAGCGGAGTTTGGAGCACAGATACGCAGTATTTT
>NA|NA|TRBJ2-7|TRBV6-2/TRBV6-3
CASSYSTVSYEQYF
TGTGCCAGCAGTTACTCCACGGTCTCCTACGAGCAGTACTTC
>NA|NA|TRBJ2-1|TRBV2
CASSEELPSQSEQFF
TGTGCCAGCAGTGAAGAGTTACCTAGCCAAAGTGAGCAGTTCTTC
>NA|NA|TRBJ1-4|TRBV29-1
CSVGGHSKMNGKLFF
TGCAGCGTTGGCGGACACTCCAAGATGAACGGAAAACTGTTTTTT
>NA|NA|TRBJ2-2|TRBV5-6
CASSLVGTLNTGELFF
TGTGCCAGCAGCTTGGTGGGCACATTGAACACCGGGGAGCTGTTTTTT
>few|NA|TRBJ2-3|TRBV5-1
CASSFKDHRGDTQYF
TGCGCCAGCAGCTTTAAAGACCACCGAGGAGATACGCAGTATTTT
>few|NA|TRBJ2-1|TRBV12-3/TRBV12-4
CASSRDSIEQFF
TGTGCCAGCAGTAGAGACTCTATTGAGCAGTTCTTC
>many|TRBD1|TRBJ2-2|TRBV10-3
CAISKGRQGGTGELFF
TGTGCCATCAGCAAGGGGAGACAGGGGGGAACCGGGGAGCTGTTTTTT
>few|NA|TRBJ2-4|TRBV10-2
CASSVGRVQNIQYF
TGCGCCAGCAGTGTCGGCAGGGTACAAAACATTCAGTACTTC
>NA|NA|TRBJ2-2|TRBV3-1
CASRTGWNTGELFF
TGTGCCAGCAGAACAGGGTGGAACACCGGGGAGCTGTTTTTT